The clone carrying this T cell receptor beta chain was found once. Its antigen remains unidentified. The sample is drawn from a study of shared clonotypes between healthy human individuals. Findings and limits, study-wide: Naive CD4 clonotype sharing across several donors was about 5%. Richness estimates generally favored naive over memory subsets.

Trimming took 5 bases from V and 2 from J; bases not matched to a gene: 5. Germline V lookup: CDR1 PRHDT, CDR2 FYEKMQ (reference sequence). This CDR3 contains 14 residues. DNA at 200 ng, tens of thousands of T cell genomes, went into sorted-subset replicate PCRs. As processed by the authors: Filtering differed for immunoSEQ, which gave only junction sequences without quality scores. Clones were sequenced by immunoSEQ multiplex PCR, and TCRdb holds only the in-frame ones, with some missing. V, J and clone size were drawn from that table, and D and trimming were deduced from the DNA. The table lists 2 million to 2.5 million clones, 85% to 95% of them singletons.

This receptor was identified in a man aged 18 to 35 in good health. Some clones in this sample may be carry-over from other donors' samples. This sequence joins TRBV13 and TRBJ1-2; 7 bases are a match to TRBD1. Sequencing used naive CD4+ T cells from PBMCs. As to subset: CD45RA+ positively selected. The CDR3 is CASSRGQWNYGYTF. The DNA for the CDR3 is TGTGCCAGCAGCAGGGGACAGTGGAACTATGGCTACACCTTC.